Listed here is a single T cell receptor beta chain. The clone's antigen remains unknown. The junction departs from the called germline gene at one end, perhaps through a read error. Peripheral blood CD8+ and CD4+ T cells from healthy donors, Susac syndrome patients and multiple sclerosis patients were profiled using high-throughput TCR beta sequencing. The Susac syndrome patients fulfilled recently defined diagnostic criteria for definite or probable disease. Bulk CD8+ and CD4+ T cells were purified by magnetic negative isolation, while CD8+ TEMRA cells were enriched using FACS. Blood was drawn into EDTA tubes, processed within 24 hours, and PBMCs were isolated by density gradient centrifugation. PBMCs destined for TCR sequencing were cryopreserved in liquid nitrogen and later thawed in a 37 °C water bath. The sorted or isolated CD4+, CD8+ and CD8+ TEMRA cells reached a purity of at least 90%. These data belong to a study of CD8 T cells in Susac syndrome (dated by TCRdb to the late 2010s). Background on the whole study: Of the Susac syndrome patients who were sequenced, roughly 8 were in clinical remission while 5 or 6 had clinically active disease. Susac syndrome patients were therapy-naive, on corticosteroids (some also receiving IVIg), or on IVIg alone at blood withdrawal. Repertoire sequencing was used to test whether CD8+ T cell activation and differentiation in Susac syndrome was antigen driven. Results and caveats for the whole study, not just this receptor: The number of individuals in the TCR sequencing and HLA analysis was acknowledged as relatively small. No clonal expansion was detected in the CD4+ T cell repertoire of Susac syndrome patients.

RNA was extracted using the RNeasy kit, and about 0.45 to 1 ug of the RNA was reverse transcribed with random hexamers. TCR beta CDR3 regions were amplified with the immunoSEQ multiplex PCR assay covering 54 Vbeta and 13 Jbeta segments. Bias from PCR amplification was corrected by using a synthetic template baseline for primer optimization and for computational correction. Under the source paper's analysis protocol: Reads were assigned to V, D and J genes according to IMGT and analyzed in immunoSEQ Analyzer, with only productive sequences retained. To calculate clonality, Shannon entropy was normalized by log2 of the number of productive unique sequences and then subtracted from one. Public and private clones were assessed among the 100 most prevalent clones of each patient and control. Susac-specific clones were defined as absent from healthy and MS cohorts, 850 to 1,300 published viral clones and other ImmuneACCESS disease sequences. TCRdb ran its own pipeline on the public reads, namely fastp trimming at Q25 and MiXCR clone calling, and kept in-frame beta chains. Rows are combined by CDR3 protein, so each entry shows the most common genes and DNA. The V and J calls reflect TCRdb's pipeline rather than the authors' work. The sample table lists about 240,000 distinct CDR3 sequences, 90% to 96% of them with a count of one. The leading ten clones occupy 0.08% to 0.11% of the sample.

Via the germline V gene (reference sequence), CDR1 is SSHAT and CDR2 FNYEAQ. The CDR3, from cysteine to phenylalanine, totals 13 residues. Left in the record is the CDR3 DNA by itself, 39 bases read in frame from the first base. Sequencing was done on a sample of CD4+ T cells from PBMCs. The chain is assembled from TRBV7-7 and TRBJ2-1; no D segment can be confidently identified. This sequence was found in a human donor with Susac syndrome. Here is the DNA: TGTGCTAGCAGCCCGGCCGCTTACAATGAGCAGTTCTTC. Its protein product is CASSPAAYNEQFF.